Listed below are T cell receptor beta chains from one sample, sequenced in a study of chronic HIV infection and antiretroviral therapy. Each CDR3 protein is one row after TCRdb ran MiXCR on the 5' RACE reads. The table records 40,000 to 50,000 distinct CDR3 sequences, about 20% of them present only once. Input material: peripheral blood. All receptors derive from an adult who had HIV and had not received antiretroviral therapy, or was an uninfected healthy control (not recorded which). Each CDR3 is given with its conserved first and last residue. Fields, in order: clone size, V gene, D gene, J gene, CDR3 protein, CDR3 DNA. A D gene is named only where the DNA matches it firmly. Size is stated for part of the rows, as once, few or many counts, or as a class when the clone is expanded.

abundance: NA
v_gene: TRBV24-1
d_gene: NA
j_gene: TRBJ2-3
CDR3aa: CATSDLTQGSKNAVQYF
CDR3nt: TGTGCCACCAGTGATTTGACACAGGGCTCGAAGAATGCTGTGCAGTATTTT

abundance: NA
v_gene: TRBV3-1
d_gene: NA
j_gene: TRBJ2-2
CDR3aa: CASSQDPANTGELFF
CDR3nt: TGTGCCAGCAGCCAAGACCCTGCGAACACCGGGGAGCTGTTTTTT

abundance: few
v_gene: TRBV28
d_gene: TRBD2
j_gene: TRBJ2-7
CDR3aa: CASSLGGGGQGQYF
CDR3nt: TGTGCCAGCAGTTTAGGGGGGGGAGGGCAGGGGCAGTACTTC

abundance: NA
v_gene: TRBV18
d_gene: TRBD1
j_gene: TRBJ2-1
CDR3aa: CASSPGQLTYNEQFF
CDR3nt: TGTGCCAGCTCACCGGGACAGCTCACCTACAATGAGCAGTTCTTC

abundance: few
v_gene: TRBV20-1
d_gene: NA
j_gene: TRBJ2-2
CDR3aa: CSASKSGLTGELFF
CDR3nt: TGCAGTGCTAGTAAGAGCGGCCTTACCGGGGAGCTGTTTTTT

abundance: few
v_gene: TRBV24-1
d_gene: NA
j_gene: TRBJ2-5
CDR3aa: CATSDSGAGQETQYF
CDR3nt: TGTGCCACCAGTGATTCAGGGGCGGGGCAGGAGACCCAGTACTTC

abundance: few
v_gene: TRBV6-4
d_gene: TRBD2
j_gene: TRBJ2-1
CDR3aa: CASSKLAGGPGEQFF
CDR3nt: TGTGCCAGCAGCAAACTAGCGGGAGGGCCGGGAGAGCAGTTCTTC

abundance: once
v_gene: TRBV7-8
d_gene: TRBD2
j_gene: TRBJ2-3
CDR3aa: CASSVSRLAGADTQYF
CDR3nt: TGTGCCAGCAGCGTATCGAGACTAGCGGGAGCAGATACGCAGTATTTT

abundance: many
v_gene: TRBV10-3
d_gene: NA
j_gene: TRBJ2-7
CDR3aa: CAISDPYYEQYF
CDR3nt: TGTGCCATCAGTGACCCGTACTACGAGCAGTACTTC

abundance: many
v_gene: TRBV4-2
d_gene: TRBD2
j_gene: TRBJ2-3
CDR3aa: CASSQRRWSSGRPLGDTQYF
CDR3nt: TGTGCCAGCAGCCAGAGGAGGTGGTCTAGCGGGAGACCCCTCGGAGATACGCAGTATTTT

abundance: NA
v_gene: TRBV4-1
d_gene: NA
j_gene: TRBJ2-1
CDR3aa: CASSQDTLWDEQFF
CDR3nt: TGCGCCAGCAGCCAAGATACCCTGTGGGATGAGCAGTTCTTC

abundance: NA
v_gene: TRBV28
d_gene: NA
j_gene: TRBJ2-7
CDR3aa: CASSFLVPKRRAVWGALSYEQYF
CDR3nt: TGTGCCAGCAGTTTTTTGGTCCCCAAACGGCGAGCAGTTTGGGGGGCCCTGTCCTACGAGCAGTACTTC

abundance: NA
v_gene: TRBV6-5
d_gene: TRBD1
j_gene: TRBJ1-4
CDR3aa: CASSAVGTGKAKLFF
CDR3nt: TGTGCCAGCAGCGCCGTGGGGACAGGGAAGGCAAAACTGTTTTTT

abundance: NA
v_gene: TRBV29-1
d_gene: NA
j_gene: TRBJ1-3
CDR3aa: CSAGLGAGNTIYF
CDR3nt: TGCAGCGCGGGGCTAGGAGCGGGAAACACCATATATTTT

abundance: few
v_gene: TRBV7-2
d_gene: TRBD1
j_gene: TRBJ2-7
CDR3aa: CASSRWTGSYEQYF
CDR3nt: TGTGCCAGCAGCAGATGGACAGGGAGTTACGAGCAGTACTTC

abundance: NA
v_gene: TRBV29-1
d_gene: NA
j_gene: TRBJ1-2
CDR3aa: CSVEVGANYGYTF
CDR3nt: TGCAGCGTTGAAGTCGGTGCTAACTATGGCTACACCTTC

abundance: few
v_gene: TRBV6-6
d_gene: NA
j_gene: TRBJ2-3
CDR3aa: CASSYSSSSSTDTQYF
CDR3nt: TGTGCCAGCAGTTACTCGAGTAGTAGTAGCACAGATACGCAGTATTTT

abundance: NA
v_gene: TRBV18
d_gene: TRBD1
j_gene: TRBJ1-1
CDR3aa: CASSATGGTEAFF
CDR3nt: TGTGCCAGCTCAGCCACAGGGGGCACTGAAGCTTTCTTT

abundance: few
v_gene: TRBV5-4
d_gene: TRBD2
j_gene: TRBJ2-4
CDR3aa: CASTSQERGDIQYF
CDR3nt: TGTGCCAGCACCTCTCAGGAACGGGGGGACATTCAGTACTTC

abundance: NA
v_gene: TRBV5-1
d_gene: NA
j_gene: TRBJ2-5
CDR3aa: CASSPGLQETQYF
CDR3nt: TGCGCCAGCAGCCCCGGACTCCAAGAGACCCAGTACTTC

abundance: NA
v_gene: TRBV5-1
d_gene: NA
j_gene: TRBJ1-1
CDR3aa: CASRDSLGAFF
CDR3nt: TGCGCCAGCAGGGACAGCCTAGGAGCTTTCTTT

abundance: NA
v_gene: TRBV9
d_gene: NA
j_gene: TRBJ1-3
CDR3aa: CASSVGFGPGNTIYF
CDR3nt: TGTGCCAGCAGCGTAGGATTCGGACCTGGAAACACCATATATTTT

abundance: few
v_gene: TRBV10-2
d_gene: NA
j_gene: TRBJ1-5
CDR3aa: CASSTGPGRGSNQPQHF
CDR3nt: TGCGCCAGCAGCACGGGCCCGGGGAGAGGTAGCAATCAGCCCCAGCATTTT

abundance: few
v_gene: TRBV4-1
d_gene: NA
j_gene: TRBJ2-7
CDR3aa: CASSQRQNYEQYF
CDR3nt: TGCGCCAGCAGCCAACGACAGAACTACGAGCAGTACTTC

abundance: few
v_gene: TRBV29-1
d_gene: NA
j_gene: TRBJ1-4
CDR3aa: CSAREGGPEKLFF
CDR3nt: TGCAGCGCGAGAGAAGGGGGTCCGGAAAAACTGTTTTTT

abundance: NA
v_gene: TRBV7-9
d_gene: NA
j_gene: TRBJ2-5
CDR3aa: CASSLLRGQETQYF
CDR3nt: TGTGCCAGCAGCTTACTGAGAGGACAAGAGACCCAGTACTTC

abundance: NA
v_gene: TRBV28
d_gene: TRBD1
j_gene: TRBJ2-7
CDR3aa: CASSTGVDYEQYF
CDR3nt: TGTGCCAGCAGTACAGGGGTTGACTACGAGCAGTACTTC

abundance: NA
v_gene: TRBV3-1
d_gene: NA
j_gene: TRBJ2-7
CDR3aa: CASSQAPGPSWEQYF
CDR3nt: TGTGCCAGCAGCCAAGCCCCGGGACCCTCGTGGGAGCAGTACTTC

abundance: NA
v_gene: TRBV4-1
d_gene: NA
j_gene: TRBJ2-7
CDR3aa: CASSQVRYGEQYF
CDR3nt: TGCGCCAGCAGCCAAGTCCGGTACGGGGAGCAGTACTTC

abundance: few
v_gene: TRBV29-1
d_gene: TRBD1
j_gene: TRBJ1-1
CDR3aa: CSVSPDREGLF
CDR3nt: TGCAGCGTTTCCCCGGACAGGGAGGGCCTCTTT

abundance: few
v_gene: TRBV28
d_gene: TRBD1
j_gene: TRBJ2-4
CDR3aa: CASSPRTGDWQKNIQYF
CDR3nt: TGTGCCAGCAGTCCGAGGACAGGGGATTGGCAAAAAAACATTCAGTACTTC

abundance: NA
v_gene: TRBV4-1
d_gene: NA
j_gene: TRBJ2-5
CDR3aa: CASREVGRGKETQYF
CDR3nt: TGCGCCAGCAGGGAAGTCGGGCGCGGGAAAGAGACCCAGTACTTC

abundance: few
v_gene: TRBV7-2
d_gene: NA
j_gene: TRBJ1-1
CDR3aa: CASSLEVGGGTEAFF
CDR3nt: TGTGCCAGCAGCTTAGAGGTTGGGGGTGGCACTGAAGCTTTCTTT

abundance: NA
v_gene: TRBV28
d_gene: TRBD2
j_gene: TRBJ2-5
CDR3aa: CGAGGWETQYF
CDR3nt: TGTGGAGCGGGAGGTTGGGAGACCCAGTACTTC

abundance: NA
v_gene: TRBV4-2
d_gene: NA
j_gene: TRBJ2-1
CDR3aa: CASSQRTVYNEQFF
CDR3nt: TGTGCCAGCAGCCAGAGGACTGTCTACAATGAGCAGTTCTTC

abundance: NA
v_gene: TRBV10-2
d_gene: NA
j_gene: TRBJ1-2
CDR3aa: CASSDGTPLAYGYTF
CDR3nt: TGCGCCAGCAGTGATGGGACGCCCCTCGCCTATGGCTACACCTTC

abundance: NA
v_gene: TRBV24-1
d_gene: NA
j_gene: TRBJ1-2
CDR3aa: CATSDYGGTGRYTF
CDR3nt: TGTGCCACCAGTGATTACGGCGGGACGGGACGCTACACCTTC

abundance: few
v_gene: TRBV4-1
d_gene: NA
j_gene: TRBJ1-5
CDR3aa: CASSQEGLQPQHF
CDR3nt: TGCGCCAGCAGCCAAGAAGGGCTTCAGCCCCAGCATTTT

abundance: few
v_gene: TRBV7-8
d_gene: NA
j_gene: TRBJ1-5
CDR3aa: CASSLSGWPQHF
CDR3nt: TGTGCCAGCAGCTTATCCGGGTGGCCCCAGCATTTT

abundance: NA
v_gene: TRBV20-1
d_gene: TRBD2
j_gene: TRBJ2-2
CDR3aa: CSARDQTSGSGIPRGELFF
CDR3nt: TGCAGTGCTAGAGATCAGACTAGCGGGAGCGGGATCCCCCGGGGGGAGCTGTTTTTT

abundance: NA
v_gene: TRBV27
d_gene: TRBD1
j_gene: TRBJ2-7
CDR3aa: CASSLRGGPGEQYF
CDR3nt: TGTGCCAGCAGTTTACGAGGGGGCCCGGGGGAGCAGTACTTC

abundance: few
v_gene: TRBV9
d_gene: NA
j_gene: TRBJ2-5
CDR3aa: CASSAGRLQETQYF
CDR3nt: TGTGCCAGCAGCGCGGGACGACTCCAAGAGACCCAGTACTTC

abundance: few
v_gene: TRBV12-3/TRBV12-4
d_gene: NA
j_gene: TRBJ2-3
CDR3aa: CASSSPQTVSTDTQYF
CDR3nt: TGTGCCAGCAGTTCACCTCAGACAGTTAGCACAGATACGCAGTATTTT

abundance: NA
v_gene: TRBV27
d_gene: NA
j_gene: TRBJ1-5
CDR3aa: CASSLAGSPKRHF
CDR3nt: TGTGCCAGCAGCCTGGCCGGGTCTCCGAAAAGGCATTTT

abundance: few
v_gene: TRBV5-1
d_gene: NA
j_gene: TRBJ2-7
CDR3aa: CASSDPPGREQYF
CDR3nt: TGCGCCAGCAGCGACCCCCCTGGGAGGGAGCAGTACTTC

abundance: few
v_gene: TRBV6-5
d_gene: TRBD2
j_gene: TRBJ2-7
CDR3aa: CASKRTSGAYEQYF
CDR3nt: TGTGCCAGCAAAAGGACTAGCGGAGCCTACGAGCAGTACTTC

abundance: few
v_gene: TRBV10-2
d_gene: NA
j_gene: TRBJ2-7
CDR3aa: CASSEGGRREQYF
CDR3nt: TGCGCCAGCAGTGAGGGGGGGCGCCGCGAGCAGTACTTC

abundance: few
v_gene: TRBV15
d_gene: NA
j_gene: TRBJ2-3
CDR3aa: CATSRDRGIGTDTQYF
CDR3nt: TGTGCCACCAGCAGAGATCGAGGGATTGGGACAGATACGCAGTATTTT

abundance: NA
v_gene: TRBV9
d_gene: NA
j_gene: TRBJ2-3
CDR3aa: CASSVDRSPLGTDTQYF
CDR3nt: TGTGCCAGCAGCGTAGATAGGAGTCCTCTTGGCACAGATACGCAGTATTTT

abundance: few
v_gene: TRBV24-1
d_gene: NA
j_gene: TRBJ2-5
CDR3aa: CATSDRRGIETQYF
CDR3nt: TGTGCCACCAGTGACCGTCGGGGGATAGAGACCCAGTACTTC

abundance: NA
v_gene: TRBV28
d_gene: NA
j_gene: TRBJ2-7
CDR3aa: CASSLRSGTQSWEQYF
CDR3nt: TGTGCCAGCAGTTTACGGTCCGGGACCCAATCTTGGGAGCAGTACTTC

abundance: few
v_gene: TRBV11-1
d_gene: NA
j_gene: TRBJ2-7
CDR3aa: CASSLVLGMRLHEQYF
CDR3nt: TGTGCCAGCAGCTTAGTTCTGGGGATGCGCCTTCACGAGCAGTACTTC

abundance: NA
v_gene: TRBV4-1
d_gene: NA
j_gene: TRBJ1-5
CDR3aa: CASSQRLRQPQHF
CDR3nt: TGCGCCAGCAGCCAAAGGTTGCGTCAGCCCCAGCATTTT

abundance: few
v_gene: TRBV28
d_gene: NA
j_gene: TRBJ1-5
CDR3aa: CASSWVPGVSQPQHF
CDR3nt: TGTGCCAGCAGTTGGGTTCCAGGGGTCAGTCAGCCCCAGCATTTT

abundance: NA
v_gene: TRBV5-1
d_gene: NA
j_gene: TRBJ1-3
CDR3aa: CASSGGSNTIYF
CDR3nt: TGCGCCAGCAGCGGTGGTTCAAACACCATATATTTT

abundance: NA
v_gene: TRBV4-1
d_gene: TRBD1
j_gene: TRBJ1-2
CDR3aa: CASSQEAGTENYGYTF
CDR3nt: TGCGCCAGCAGCCAAGAAGCGGGGACAGAAAACTATGGCTACACCTTC

abundance: NA
v_gene: TRBV27
d_gene: TRBD1
j_gene: TRBJ1-2
CDR3aa: CASRDRAYYGYTF
CDR3nt: TGTGCCAGCAGGGACAGGGCCTACTATGGCTACACCTTC